This T cell receptor (beta chain) was documented in a study of T cells in Graves' hyperthyroidism and ophthalmopathy. Between the trimmed V and J ends, which lost 0 bases and 7 bases, there was a span of 9 bases. CDR1 and CDR2 (germline): MNHNY, SVGAGI (reference sequence). The CDR3 covers 14 residues. The authors obtained PBMCs from around 11 ml of fresh peripheral blood. Template material for amplifying TCR beta CDR3 regions consisted of RNA transcripts. When the TCR CDR3 underwent first-round RT-PCR, the HTBI primer set was used. One entry per CDR3 protein, called by TCRdb with MiXCR from the multiplex PCR reads. This table has just under 750,000 distinct CDR3 sequences, over 35% appearing once.

The sequencing input was blood. The chain carries TRBV6-6 and TRBJ2-2; D is uncertain. This sequence was found in a woman in her forties with Graves' hyperthyroidism. The CDR3 nucleotides are TGTGCCAGCAGTTACTCGAAGAGCGTCGGGGAGCTGTTTTTT. It encodes CASSYSKSVGELFF.